This T cell receptor (beta chain) was captured by sequencing in a study of blood T cell repertoires in COVID-19. The wider study: The study drew acute and convalescent COVID-19 samples from the United States, Italy and Spain. The analysed material was cDNA or gDNA that came from T cells, B-cell-depleted T cells, or PBMCs.

With 1 base clipped from V and 6 bases from J, the junction kept 0 bases outside the gene matches. Germline assignment: CDR1 LGHNA and CDR2 YNFKEQ. There are 14 residues in the CDR3. Original analysis: The assay estimated nucleated cells by amplifying reference gene primers. Here immunoSEQ multiplex PCR was the method, and the copy in TCRdb shows in-frame clones only, minus some. D and trimming come from the DNA, and the V and J calls and clone size come from that table. The sample records roughly 200,000 clones, around 84% being singletons. Material: peripheral blood. This TCR derives from a man in his sixties with acute or convalescent COVID-19. This chain connects TRBV4-2 to TRBJ2-3, with TRBD2 identical over 11 bases. CDR3 DNA: TGTGCCAGCAGCCAAGGGACTAGCGGGGATACGCAGTATTTT. It codes for CASSQGTSGDTQYF.